Following are 10 T cell receptor beta chains from one sample sequenced in a study of radiation and T cells in renal cell carcinoma. Profiled with immunoSEQ multiplex PCR; TCRdb holds only in-frame clones, not every one. The repertoire holds around 16,000 clones, 55% to 75% seen once, with 9.7% in the top ten. As to treatment: treatment-naive control, cytoreductive nephrectomy. The source was tumor tissue, collected from a patient whose treatment was nephrectomy without radiotherapy. The receptor set was obtained from a man between 35 and 55 years old with renal cell carcinoma.

The chain combines TRBV14 with TRBJ2-7; maybe TRBD1 (6 bases). The germline gives CDR1 SGHDN, CDR2 FVKESK. This CDR3 is 13 amino acids long. V gave up 4 bases and J gave up 3 bases, with 10 bases separating them. CDR3 nucleotides: TGTGCCAGCAGCCGTAGGACAGACTACGAGCAGTACTTC. Its translation: CASSRRTDYEQYF.

The CDR3 spells CASNPRVKNSPLHF. The CDR3 DNA reads as TGTGCCAGCAATCCTAGGGTTAAGAATTCACCCCTCCACTTT. This chain connects TRBV2 to TRBJ1-6; D is unclear. The CDR3 contains 14 residues. Germline V gene sequence: CDR1 SNHLY, CDR2 FYNNEI. Trimming removed 7 bases from V and 7 bases from J, with 14 bases in between.

This chain links TRBV4-1 with TRBJ1-4; TRBD1 matches at 8 bases. The germline V gene has CDR1 MGHRA and CDR2 YSYEKL. The CDR3 contains 19 residues. V lost 0 bases, J lost 0 bases, and 9 bases stayed unmatched. CDR3 sequence: CASSQDSAQGVATNEKLFF. The CDR3 nucleotides are TGCGCCAGCAGCCAAGATTCGGCACAGGGGGTCGCAACTAATGAAAAACTGTTTTTT.

This clone was counted a few times. The gene calls are TRBV6-1 and TRBJ1-3; the D gene is possibly TRBD1 (5 bases). The V and J ends lost 2 bases and 4 bases respectively, with 9 bases between them. The germline V gene has CDR1 MNHNS and CDR2 SASEGT. This CDR3 is built from 14 residues. CDR3 DNA sequence: TGTGCCAGCAGTGAACTGGGGACGGGAAACACCATATATTTT. It yields the protein CASSELGTGNTIYF.

Details on this clone: The CDR3 end shows no conserved phenylalanine or tryptophan, and so a read error is likely. V usage is TRBV7-9 and J usage is TRBJ2-7; D is possibly TRBD1 (6 bases). The ends were cut back, 6 bases at V and 0 bases at J, with 12 bases in the middle. The CDR3 extends over 14 amino acids. Germline V gene sequence: CDR1 SEHNR, CDR2 FQNEAQ (reference sequence). The CDR3 reads CASSGTSSSYEQYL. The CDR3 region has the DNA TGTGCCAGCAGTGGGACATCCAGCTCCTACGAGCAGTACCTC.

The rearrangement uses TRBV6-5 and TRBJ2-7, with D tentatively TRBD2 (6 bases). This CDR3 is 14 amino acids long. Germline V gene lookup returns CDR1 MNHEY and CDR2 SVGAGI. The V end lost 8 bases, the J end lost 4 bases, and 18 bases lay between the germline ends. The CDR3 reads CASSKGGWGYEQYF. The CDR3 nucleotides are TGTGCCAGCTCCAAAGGAGGGTGGGGATACGAGCAGTACTTC.

A few counts support this clone. The chain combines TRBV6-5 with TRBJ2-7; D may match TRBD1 or TRBD2 (5 bases each). The CDR3 loop spans 14 amino acids. The ends were cut back, 0 bases at V and 6 bases at J, with 12 bases in the middle. Germline CDR1 reads MNHEY; CDR2 reads SVGAGI. CDR3 in amino acids: CASSYSSEGREQYF. For the CDR3, the DNA is TGTGCCAGCAGTTACTCGTCCGAGGGACGCGAGCAGTACTTC.

The gene calls are TRBV29-1 and TRBJ1-1; TRBD1 is a possible D gene (5 bases). Germline V gene data show CDR1 as SQVTM and CDR2 as ANQGSEA. CDR3 size: 14 residues. V gave up 4 bases and J gave up 4 bases, with 16 bases separating them. The CDR3 sequence is CSVGGLGVGTEAFF. The CDR3 region has the DNA TGCAGCGTTGGTGGACTAGGGGTAGGCACTGAAGCTTTCTTT.

The chain couples TRBV10-3 to TRBJ2-7; 8 nucleotides align to TRBD2. Germline trimming cut 8 bases from V and 6 bases from J; bases unmatched to any gene: 12. CDR3 length equals 14 residues. The germline V gene has CDR1 ENHRY and CDR2 SYGVKD. The CDR3 region has the DNA TGTGCCATCGGGACCCTCGGGGGGGAGGGCGAGCAGTACTTC. Its protein product is CAIGTLGGEGEQYF.

This chain uses TRBV7-9 with TRBJ1-1; 10 bases match TRBD1. CDR1 and CDR2 from the germline V gene are SEHNR and FQNEAQ (reference sequence). The V segment lost 5 bases and the J segment 7 bases; nucleotides outside the gene matches: 7. The CDR3 runs to 14 residues. The CDR3 protein is CASSDRQGAVEAFF. For the CDR3, the DNA is TGTGCCAGCAGCGACCGACAGGGGGCGGTTGAAGCTTTCTTT.